The 15 T cell receptor beta chains below were found in one sample sequenced in a study of cytomegalovirus exposure and HLA in healthy donors. Measured with immunoSEQ multiplex PCR; TCRdb has only the in-frame clones, and not every one. The sample includes about 55,000 clones, over 75% of them seen just once. The sample taken for sequencing was PBMCs. The receptors here all came from a man between 18 and 29 years old in good health and CMV-seronegative.

The rearrangement joins TRBV6-5 to TRBJ2-2; D gene ambiguous. V dropped 2 bases and J dropped 6 bases, with 7 bases sitting between them. The CDR3 length is 13 residues. Germline-derived CDR1 and CDR2 are MNHEY and SVGAGI. The DNA for the CDR3 is TGTGCCAGCAGTTACCCTCCTCCCGGGGAGCTGTTTTTT. Residues: CASSYPPPGELFF.

The V call is TRBV28, the J call TRBJ1-2, with a tentative D call TRBD1 (6 bases). V was clipped by 4 bases and J by 7 bases, with 16 bases between them. The CDR3 length is 14 residues. Germline V gene data show CDR1 as MDHEN and CDR2 as SYDVKM. The CDR3 protein is CASSSRPNRVGYTF. DNA of the CDR3: TGTGCCAGCAGTTCTCGCCCCAACAGGGTTGGCTACACCTTC.

The chain combines TRBV28 with TRBJ1-2; 7 bases map to TRBD1. Germline values: CDR1 MDHEN, CDR2 SYDVKM. V dropped 7 bases and J dropped 2; count of bases not matched to a gene: 7. The length of the CDR3 is 14 residues. CDR3 nucleotide sequence: TGTGCCAGCATTCGGGACAGAGTGAACTATGGCTACACCTTC. It is translated as CASIRDRVNYGYTF.

V gene TRBV5-1 combines with J gene TRBJ2-7, with D unclear. The CDR3 has 13 amino acids. The germline V and J ends were trimmed by 4 bases and 2 bases, with 10 bases remaining between them. Germline lookup yields CDR1 SGHRS and CDR2 YFSETQ. This CDR3 is CASSPESPYEQYF. As DNA, the CDR3 is TGCGCCAGCAGCCCCGAGAGCCCCTACGAGCAGTACTTC.

A note on this clone: Relative to the germline gene, one junction end is altered; a read error may explain this. The chain links TRBV23-1 to TRBJ2-7; TRBD2 is a possible D gene (7 bases). TRBV23-1 belongs to the ORF category, with a function that is uncertain. The CDR3 is 12 amino acids. The CDR3 region is CASSPHRAGTNF. The CDR3 DNA follows: TGCGCCAGCAGTCCCCACAGGGCAGGGACTAACTTC.

The V and J genes are TRBV6-5 and TRBJ2-2; a weak D match, TRBD2 (5 bases). This CDR3 is 15 amino acids long. Germline CDR1 reads MNHEY; CDR2 reads SVGAGI. V lost 8 bases and J lost 0, with 13 bases in between. This CDR3 reads CASFVRGSNTGELFF. The CDR3 DNA is TGTGCCAGCTTTGTGAGAGGGTCGAACACCGGGGAGCTGTTTTTT.

The chain couples TRBV5-1 to TRBJ2-1; possible D gene TRBD2, 6 bases. The ends were cut back, 3 bases at V and 2 bases at J, with 18 bases in the middle. CDR1 is SGHRS, CDR2 YFSETQ, per germline. The CDR3 contains 17 residues. CDR3 sequence (DNA): TGCGCCAGCAGCTCGGGCTCACTAGCTCTCGCCTACAATGAGCAGTTCTTC. This sequence encodes CASSSGSLALAYNEQFF.

The genes are TRBV6-5 and TRBJ1-1; D is unresolved. CDR3 length: 14 residues. CDR1 and CDR2 from the germline V gene are MNHEY and SVGAGI. Between the trimmed V and J ends, which lost 3 bases and 3 bases, there was a span of 11 bases. CDR3 coding DNA: TGTGCCAGCAGTTATTCCCACGGTGACACTGAAGCTTTCTTT. Protein product: CASSYSHGDTEAFF.

This clone has only a few counts. The J gene is TRBJ2-7, the V gene TRBV18, with D possibly being TRBD1 (6 bases). The V end lost 2 bases, the J end lost 3 bases, and 11 bases lay between the germline ends. Per the germline V gene, CDR1 is KGHSH and CDR2 is LQKENI. The CDR3 runs 14 residues. The CDR3 DNA is TGTGCCAGCTCACCAGGGACACAATTCTACGAGCAGTACTTC. Translated, it gives CASSPGTQFYEQYF.

The rearrangement links TRBV5-1 to TRBJ2-1, with 8 bases matching TRBD2. This CDR3 spans 17 amino acids. Trimming at V came to 3 bases and at J to 8 bases, leaving 16 bases not matched to a gene. Germline V gene lookup returns CDR1 SGHRS and CDR2 YFSETQ. The CDR3 loop is CASSSAPKAGVGHEQFF. In DNA form, the CDR3 reads TGCGCCAGCAGCTCGGCTCCTAAAGCGGGAGTTGGCCATGAGCAGTTCTTC.

CDR3 region: CASSPSGRNDGELFF. The CDR3 nucleotides are TGTGCCAGCAGCCCAAGCGGGAGGAACGACGGGGAGCTGTTTTTT. The chain is built from TRBV7-8 and TRBJ2-2; 9 bases match TRBD2. The junction had 8 bases not matched to a gene; V was cut back by 5 bases and J by 7 bases. The germline V gene has CDR1 SGHVS and CDR2 FQNEAQ. The CDR3 consists of 15 residues.

J is TRBJ2-2 and V is TRBV5-4, with 7 bases lining up with TRBD1. This CDR3 spans 20 amino acids. From germline, CDR1 is SGHNT and CDR2 YYREEE (reference sequence). V shed 0 bases, J shed 0 bases, and the junction held 14 bases outside the gene matches. As DNA, the CDR3 is TGTGCCAGCAGCTTGGCAATCGGACAGGTTGGGTTCGCGAACACCGGGGAGCTGTTTTTT. Translating it yields CASSLAIGQVGFANTGELFF.

This clone was detected only once. The gene calls are TRBV15 and TRBJ1-1; 8 positions match TRBD1. CDR3 length: 15 amino acids. V gave up 3 bases and J gave up 5 bases; unmatched junction bases: 8. Germline loops: CDR1 LNHNV, CDR2 YYDKDF (reference sequence). CDR3 coding DNA: TGTGCCACCAGCAGTGGAACAGGGGGTTTGACTGAAGCTTTCTTT. Translated: CATSSGTGGLTEAFF.

The chain uses TRBV5-8 and TRBJ1-1; D is perhaps TRBD1 (5 bases). Trimming stripped 4 bases from V and 1 base from J, with 8 bases between. CDR1 is SGHTS, CDR2 YDEGEE, per germline. This CDR3 region has 13 residues. The CDR3 region has the DNA TGTGCCAGCAGCAGCCAGGGGAACACTGAAGCTTTCTTT. Translating gives CASSSQGNTEAFF. The full variable domain, with the rest looked up from reference TRBV5-8 and TRBJ1-1, is EAGVTQSPTHLIKTRGQQATLRCSPISGHTSVYWYQQALGLGLQFLLWYDEGEERNRGNFPPRFSGRQFPNYSSELNVNALELEDSALYLCASSSQGNTEAFFGQGTRLTVV.

This clone was seen a single time. The chain carries TRBV7-9 and TRBJ2-5; D may be TRBD1 (5 bases). Trimming removed 0 bases at V and 5 bases at J, with 19 bases between. The germline V gene encodes CDR1 SEHNR and CDR2 FQNEAQ (reference sequence). The CDR3 totals 17 residues. The CDR3 bases are TGTGCCAGCAGCTTAGCAGGCGAGTCAGGGTCGAGGGAGACCCAGTACTTC. It encodes CASSLAGESGSRETQYF.